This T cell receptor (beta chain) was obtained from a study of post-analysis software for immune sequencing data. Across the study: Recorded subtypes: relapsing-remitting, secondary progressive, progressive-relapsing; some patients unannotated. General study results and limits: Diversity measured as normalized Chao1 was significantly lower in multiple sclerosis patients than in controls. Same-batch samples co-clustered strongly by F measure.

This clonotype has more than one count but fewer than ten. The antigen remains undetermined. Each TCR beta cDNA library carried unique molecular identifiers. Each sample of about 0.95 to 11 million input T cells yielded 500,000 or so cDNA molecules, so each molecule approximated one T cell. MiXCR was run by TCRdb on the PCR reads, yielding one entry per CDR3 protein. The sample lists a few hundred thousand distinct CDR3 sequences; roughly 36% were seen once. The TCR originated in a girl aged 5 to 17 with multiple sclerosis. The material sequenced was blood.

The CDR3 loop is CASSPEGGQRHEQYF. The CDR3, as DNA: TGCGCCAGCAGCCCTGAGGGCGGGCAAAGGCACGAGCAGTACTTC. V gene TRBV4-3 combines with J gene TRBJ2-7; TRBD2 might be the D (5 bases). Per germline, CDR1 LGHNA and CDR2 YSLEER. The V gene lost 4 bases and the J gene lost 5 bases, with 18 bases spanning the gap. This CDR3 has 15 residues.